What follows is one TCR beta chain and its context. Germline-derived CDR1 and CDR2 are SGHDT and YYEEEE. Trimming shortened V by 3 bases and J by 6 bases, and 10 bases separated the two germline ends. This CDR3 spans 13 amino acids. Measured with immunoSEQ multiplex PCR; TCRdb has only the in-frame clones, and not every one. The table lists under 20,000 clones, 78% of them singletons. This sample is drawn from a study of OX40 agonist ivuxolimab in advanced cancers. Study details: Prior checkpoint blockade (anti-PD-1, anti-PD-L1 or anti-CTLA-4) was permitted; about 40% had it.

The sample here was CD4+ or CD8+ T cells sorted from blood, taken in a trial of the OX40 agonist ivuxolimab. The TCR comes from an adult with an advanced solid tumor such as melanoma, head and neck, liver or kidney cancer. V gene TRBV5-6 combines with J gene TRBJ2-4; D unresolved. The CDR3 nucleotides are TGTGCCAGCAGCTCGGCAGGAAGAAACATTCAGTACTTC. Protein sequence: CASSSAGRNIQYF. Full variable domain (missing parts from reference TRBV5-6 and TRBJ2-4): DAGVTQSPTHLIKTRGQQVTLRCSPKSGHDTVSWYQQALGQGPQFIFQYYEEEERQRGNFPDRFSGHQFPNYSSELNVNALLLGDSALYLCASSSAGRNIQYFGAGTRLSVL.